This TCR beta chain was captured by sequencing in a study of persistence of HIV-infected CD4 T cells. At the level of the study: CD4+ T cells responding to CMV or HIV-1 Gag were isolated. Up to about 200 mL blood was drawn at multiple time points; two donors had single-time leukapheresis. Median time on suppressive ART was about eight years.

As to this clone: No antigen is known for it.

Trimming removed 1 base from V and 3 bases from J, with 12 bases in between. The CDR3 spans 15 residues. Germline loops: CDR1 SGHDT, CDR2 YYEEEE. Cells were stimulated with CMV-infected fibroblast lysates at approximately 10 ug/mL. Memory cells lacking CD40L and CD69 with high CD45RO were sorted. The immunoSEQ assay was version 4, run in survey mode. Some clones are missing from TCRdb's copy, which holds only in-frame ones; the method was immunoSEQ multiplex PCR. Here the sample spans more than 25,000 clones, roughly 80% being singletons. General observations from the study: TCRbeta richness was lower in CMV- and Gag-responding cells than in anti-CD3/anti-CD28-responding cells.

The V call is TRBV5-6, the J call TRBJ2-3, with a possible D match to TRBD2 (5 bases). This clonotype was sampled from an adult woman with HIV who was CMV-seropositive. Sequenced material: CD4+ T cells sorted from PBMCs after roughly 19-hour stimulation, taken from a patient who received antiretroviral therapy. The CDR3 spells CASSLLGVQTDTQYF. In nucleotides, the CDR3 is TGTGCCAGCAGCTTGCTCGGGGTCCAAACAGATACGCAGTATTTT.